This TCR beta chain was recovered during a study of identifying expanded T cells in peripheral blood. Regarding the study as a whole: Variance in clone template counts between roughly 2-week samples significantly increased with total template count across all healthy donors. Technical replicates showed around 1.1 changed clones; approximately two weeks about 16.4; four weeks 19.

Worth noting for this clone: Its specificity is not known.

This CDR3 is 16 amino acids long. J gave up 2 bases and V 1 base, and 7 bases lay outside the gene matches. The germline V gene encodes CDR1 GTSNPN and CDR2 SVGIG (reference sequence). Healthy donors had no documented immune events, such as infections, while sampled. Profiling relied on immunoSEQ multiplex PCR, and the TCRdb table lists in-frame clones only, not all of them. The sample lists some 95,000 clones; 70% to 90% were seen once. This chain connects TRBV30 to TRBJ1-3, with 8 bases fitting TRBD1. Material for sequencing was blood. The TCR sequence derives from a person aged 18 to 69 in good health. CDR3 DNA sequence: TGTGCCTGGAGTGGCCATGACAGGGGTGCTGGAAACACCATATATTTT. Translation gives CAWSGHDRGAGNTIYF.